Shown below are 27 T cell receptor beta chains from a single sample sequenced in a study of early T cells in non-severe SARS-CoV-2 infection. TCRdb re-called the 5' RACE reads through MiXCR, storing one row per CDR3 protein. The top ten clones hold more than 8.5% of a sample with some 48,000 distinct CDR3 sequences, 13% of them seen once. Sequencing input: whole blood. The receptors shown here come from an adult who was a healthcare worker with PCR-confirmed SARS-CoV-2 infection or an uninfected control (not recorded which).

This clonotype came up a few times. The J gene is TRBJ2-1, the V gene TRBV20-1; D perhaps matches TRBD2 (6 bases). This CDR3 has 15 amino acids. Trimming removed 5 bases at V and 4 bases at J, with 18 bases between. CDR1 is DFQATT and CDR2 is SNEGSKA in the germline V gene (reference sequence). The CDR3 spells CSASPGVADYNEQFF. DNA of the CDR3: TGCAGTGCTTCCCCGGGCGTAGCGGATTACAATGAGCAGTTCTTC.

The chain is built from TRBV7-2 and TRBJ1-5; D is perhaps TRBD1 (5 bases). The CDR3 sequence is 14 residues long. The V gene lost 5 bases and the J gene lost 7 bases, with 15 bases spanning the gap. The germline V gene encodes CDR1 SGHTA and CDR2 FQGNSA. Here the CDR3 reads CASSPEAGRQPQHF. As DNA, the CDR3 is TGTGCCAGCAGCCCTGAGGCAGGGCGCCAGCCCCAGCATTTT.

This clonotype was picked up a small number of times. The chain couples TRBV27 to TRBJ2-1; 8 bases fit TRBD2. The CDR3 is 14 residues long. V lost 2 bases and J lost 10; bases outside the gene matches: 7. Per germline, CDR1 MNHEY and CDR2 SMNVEV (reference sequence). The CDR3 sequence: CASSLVLAGGEQFF. The CDR3 region has the DNA TGTGCCAGCAGTTTAGTTCTAGCGGGCGGGGAGCAGTTCTTC.

This clonotype was detected a few times. This chain uses TRBV4-1 with TRBJ1-4, with D maybe TRBD1 (5 bases). The CDR3 loop spans 17 amino acids. Germline CDR1 reads MGHRA; CDR2 reads YSYEKL. The V end lost 3 bases, the J end lost 5 bases, and 19 bases lay between the germline ends. The CDR3 here is CASSHEGLGVSNEKLFF. The CDR3 DNA reads TGCGCCAGCAGCCATGAGGGGCTGGGGGTTTCAAATGAAAAACTGTTTTTT.

The sample holds a few counts of this clonotype. The chain carries TRBV12-3 or TRBV12-4 and TRBJ1-2; D is ambiguous. V was shortened by 6 bases and J by 8 bases, with 13 bases between the two germline ends. The CDR3 totals 12 residues. The CDR3 spells CASSQDGLGYTF. CDR3 in DNA: TGTGCCAGCAGCCAGGACGGTCTCGGCTACACCTTC.

This chain connects TRBV7-9 to TRBJ2-3, with D possibly being TRBD2 (6 bases). The V end lost 3 bases, the J end lost 4 bases, and 14 bases lay between the germline ends. Germline assignment: CDR1 SEHNR and CDR2 FQNEAQ (reference sequence). The CDR3 loop spans 15 amino acids. Here the CDR3 DNA reads TGTGCCAGCAGCTTCCTGACTAGGACCGCAGATACGCAGTATTTT. Residues: CASSFLTRTADTQYF.

This clonotype was observed many times. CDR3 bases: TGCGCCAGCAGCTTGGAAAGGGAGGATGAGCAGTTCTTC. It yields the protein CASSLEREDEQFF. The rearrangement joins TRBV5-1 to TRBJ2-1; possible D gene TRBD2, 6 bases. The CDR3 has 13 amino acids. Germline loops: CDR1 SGHRS, CDR2 YFSETQ. The V and J ends lost 0 bases and 8 bases respectively, with 9 bases between them.

This clonotype was seen at least ten times. The chain is built from TRBV6-5 and TRBJ2-7; D may correspond to TRBD1 or TRBD2 (5 bases each). This CDR3 region has 14 residues. Germline V CDR1 and CDR2: MNHEY, SVGAGI. Trimming cost V 3 bases and J 2 bases, with 11 bases left between them. The CDR3 bases are TGTGCCAGCAGTTATGATCGGGGCCCCTACGAGCAGTACTTC. Translated: CASSYDRGPYEQYF.

This sequence joins TRBV7-2 and TRBJ1-6; D is possibly TRBD1 (5 bases). The CDR3 is made up of 15 amino acids. The germline V gene encodes CDR1 SGHTA and CDR2 FQGNSA. V gave up 6 bases and J gave up 5 bases, with 14 bases separating them. CDR3 residues: CASRHSGRDNSPLHF. The CDR3 DNA reads as TGTGCCAGCAGACACTCGGGACGGGATAATTCACCCCTCCACTTT.

This clonotype came up many times. This chain joins TRBV2 and TRBJ2-2; D perhaps matches TRBD1 (5 bases). V lost 6 bases and J 4 bases, leaving 24 bases between the germline ends. CDR1 is SNHLY, CDR2 FYNNEI, per germline. The CDR3 is 18 amino acids. CDR3 protein: CASRDPTGPSIVTGELFF. The DNA for the CDR3 is TGTGCCAGCAGGGACCCAACAGGTCCCTCCATTGTCACCGGGGAGCTGTTTTTT.

Only a few counts were recorded for this clonotype. The chain recombines TRBV12-3 or TRBV12-4 with TRBJ1-2; 7 nucleotides line up with TRBD1. This CDR3 comprises 13 residues. Trimming at V came to 5 bases and at J to 5 bases, leaving 5 bases not matched to a gene. The CDR3 DNA reads as TGTGCCAGCAGTAAGGGGGCCTGGTATGGCTACACCTTC. Its protein is CASSKGAWYGYTF.

This clonotype was counted ten times or more. The chain employs TRBV6-5 and TRBJ2-7; no reliable D call. Trimming removed 0 bases from V and 6 bases from J, with 9 bases in between. The CDR3 spans 13 residues. Germline V gives CDR1 MNHEY, CDR2 SVGAGI. Written as DNA, the CDR3 is TGTGCCAGCAGTTACTCGAGTACCCTCGAGCAGTACTTC. Translated, it gives CASSYSSTLEQYF.

This clonotype came up many times. This chain uses TRBV20-1 with TRBJ1-1, with a possible D match to TRBD1 (5 bases). In germline, CDR1 is DFQATT, CDR2 SNEGSKA (reference sequence). The ends were cut back, 2 bases at V and 3 bases at J, with 13 bases in the middle. CDR3 size: 14 residues. CDR3 residues: CSARRGATDTEAFF. CDR3 coding DNA: TGCAGTGCTAGACGTGGGGCGACGGACACTGAAGCTTTCTTT.

This clonotype occurred many times. The gene calls are TRBV7-9 and TRBJ2-6; D ambiguous. The CDR3 length is 15 residues. Trimming cost V 1 base and J 2 bases, with 6 bases left between them. Per germline, CDR1 SEHNR and CDR2 FQNEAQ (reference sequence). The CDR3 DNA sequence: TGTGCCAGCAGCTTAGGATCTACTGGGGCCAACGTCCTGACTTTC. It yields the protein CASSLGSTGANVLTF.

This clonotype was seen at least ten times. This rearrangement joins TRBV4-1 to TRBJ2-7; D perhaps matches TRBD1 (6 bases). Germline V gene sequence: CDR1 MGHRA, CDR2 YSYEKL. Trimming left V 1 base short and J 6 bases short, with 16 bases between. There are 15 residues in the CDR3. Here the CDR3 reads CASSQGEGQSAEQYF. The CDR3 region has the DNA TGCGCCAGCAGCCAAGGTGAGGGACAATCTGCCGAGCAGTACTTC.

V is TRBV24-1 and J is TRBJ2-3; TRBD1 matches 7 bases. Unmatched junction bases numbered 8, after V lost 3 bases and J lost 3 bases. Germline V gene data show CDR1 as KGHDR and CDR2 as SFDVKD. This CDR3 has 16 residues. CDR3 protein: CATSDDRQGETDTQYF. CDR3 nucleotides: TGTGCCACCAGTGATGACCGACAGGGAGAAACAGATACGCAGTATTTT.

This clonotype was seen only a few times. The chain combines TRBV5-4 with TRBJ1-4, with 7 positions matching TRBD1. V trimming: 0 bases; J trimming: 0 bases; junction bases outside the gene matches: 5. CDR1 is SGHNT, CDR2 YYREEE, per germline (reference sequence). The CDR3 covers 17 residues. The CDR3 sequence: CASSLAGTAATNEKLFF. The CDR3 nucleotides read TGTGCCAGCAGCTTGGCTGGGACAGCCGCAACTAATGAAAAACTGTTTTTT.

This clonotype has ten or more counts. This CDR3 is CSARDQGVGGTEAFF. The CDR3 DNA reads as TGCAGTGCTAGAGATCAGGGGGTAGGGGGCACTGAAGCTTTCTTT. The chain recombines TRBV20-1 with TRBJ1-1; 7 bases align to TRBD1. The CDR3 is 15 residues long. V lost 0 bases to trimming and J lost 4 bases; unmatched junction nucleotides: 8. Germline CDR1 DFQATT, CDR2 SNEGSKA (reference sequence).

The chain combines TRBV27 with TRBJ2-7, with 11 bases matching TRBD2. The length of the CDR3 is 15 residues. Per the germline V gene, CDR1 is MNHEY and CDR2 is SMNVEV (reference sequence). J gave up 3 bases and V 8 bases, and 9 bases lay outside the gene matches. CDR3 DNA sequence: TGTGCCAGCGCTACTAGCGGGAGAATCCTCTACGAGCAGTACTTC. Translation: CASATSGRILYEQYF.

This clonotype showed up many times. J is TRBJ2-6 and V is TRBV12-3 or TRBV12-4; TRBD1 matches at 7 bases. This CDR3 has 15 amino acids. After removal of 5 bases from V and 1 base from J, the junction contained 2 bases not matched to a gene. CDR3 region: CASSLRGSGANVLTF. The CDR3 DNA reads as TGTGCCAGCAGTCTCAGGGGGTCTGGGGCCAACGTCCTGACTTTC.

This clonotype was detected many times. This chain connects TRBV30 to TRBJ1-2; 9 nucleotides align to TRBD1. Per germline, CDR1 GTSNPN and CDR2 SVGIG (reference sequence). The CDR3 spans 14 residues. V was pared by 0 bases and J by 6 bases, with 5 bases of the junction left unmatched. The CDR3 DNA reads TGTGCCTGGAGTGTGGGGACAGGGTTAAATGGCTACACCTTC. It codes for CAWSVGTGLNGYTF.

The table lists this clonotype with many counts. J is TRBJ2-1 and V is TRBV9; no definite D call. This CDR3 spans 14 amino acids. The germline V gene has CDR1 SGDLS and CDR2 YYNGEE. The V end lost 3 bases, the J end lost 2 bases, and 9 bases lay between the germline ends. The CDR3 DNA reads TGTGCCAGCAGCGGGCTTTCGACCTACAATGAGCAGTTCTTC. This translates into CASSGLSTYNEQFF.

The sample holds a few counts of this clonotype. This chain links TRBV19 with TRBJ2-3; TRBD1 matches at 7 bases. The CDR3 covers 17 residues. J was trimmed by 3 bases and V by 2 bases; bases with no gene match: 11. From germline, CDR1 is LNHDA and CDR2 SQIVND (reference sequence). CDR3 in amino acids: CASSIYSGTEGTDTQYF. CDR3 DNA: TGTGCCAGTAGTATATATTCTGGGACAGAGGGTACAGATACGCAGTATTTT. Full variable domain (outside the CDR3, taken from reference TRBV19 and TRBJ2-3): DGGITQSPKYLFRKEGQNVTLSCEQNLNHDAMYWYRQDPGQGLRLIYYSQIVNDFQKGDIAEGYSVSREKKESFPLTVTSAQKNPTAFYLCASSIYSGTEGTDTQYFGPGTRLTVL.

The V and J genes are TRBV4-1 and TRBJ1-2; 8 bases are a match to TRBD1. Germline V lookup: CDR1 MGHRA, CDR2 YSYEKL. This CDR3 contains 13 residues. The V segment lost 7 bases and the J segment 4 bases; nucleotides outside the gene matches: 5. CDR3 bases: TGCGCCAGCACCCAGGGGGCTCGCTATGGCTACACCTTC. It encodes CASTQGARYGYTF.

This rearrangement joins TRBV29-1 to TRBJ2-3; D is undetermined. The CDR3 sequence is 10 residues long. Trimming pared 4 bases from V and 4 bases from J, leaving 3 bases between. From germline, CDR1 is SQVTM and CDR2 ANQGSEA. DNA for the CDR3: TGCAGCGTTGCCCCAGATACGCAGTATTTT. Translated: CSVAPDTQYF.

This clonotype was seen repeatedly, ten times or more. V is TRBV20-1 and J is TRBJ1-2, with unresolved D. Germline V lookup: CDR1 DFQATT, CDR2 SNEGSKA (reference sequence). The CDR3 runs 14 residues. Trimming removed 5 bases from V and 7 bases from J, with 20 bases in between. The CDR3 sequence: CSAPMSAVAFGYTF. In DNA form, the CDR3 reads TGCAGTGCTCCGATGTCGGCAGTCGCATTTGGCTACACCTTC.

This clonotype was counted between two and nine times. The V call is TRBV28, the J call TRBJ2-5; D gene unclear. Germline V gene sequence: CDR1 MDHEN, CDR2 SYDVKM. Trimming stripped 6 bases from V and 0 bases from J, with 14 bases between. This CDR3 spans 15 amino acids. The CDR3 loop is CASRFRRTYQETQYF. CDR3 nucleotides: TGTGCCAGCAGGTTCCGGCGAACGTACCAAGAGACCCAGTACTTC.